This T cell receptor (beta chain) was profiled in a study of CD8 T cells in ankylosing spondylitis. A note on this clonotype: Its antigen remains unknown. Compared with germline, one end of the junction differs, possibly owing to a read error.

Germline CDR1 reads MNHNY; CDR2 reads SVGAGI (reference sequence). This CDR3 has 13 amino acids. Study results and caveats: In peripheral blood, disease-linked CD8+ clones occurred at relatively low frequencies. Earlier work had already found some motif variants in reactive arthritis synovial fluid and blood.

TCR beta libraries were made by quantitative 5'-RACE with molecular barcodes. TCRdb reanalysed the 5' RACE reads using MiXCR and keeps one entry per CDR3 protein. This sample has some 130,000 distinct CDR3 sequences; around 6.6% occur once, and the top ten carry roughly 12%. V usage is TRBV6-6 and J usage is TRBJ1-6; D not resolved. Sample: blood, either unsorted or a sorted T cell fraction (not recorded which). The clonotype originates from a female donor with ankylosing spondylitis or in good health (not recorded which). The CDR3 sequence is CASSWKGPSPLNF. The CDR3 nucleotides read TGTGCCAGCAGTTGGAAAGGGCCTTCACCCCTCAACTTT.